The 9 T cell receptor beta chains below all came from one sample that was sequenced in a study of T-cell reconstitution after alpha-beta-depleted transplantation in children. The TCRbeta library was prepared with unique molecular identifiers. TCRdb independently ran MiXCR on the PCR reads; one entry per CDR3 protein. This sample has 900,000 or so distinct CDR3 sequences, with under 20% found just once. The material was PBMCs, mostly from graft donor cells, obtained 360 days after TCRalphabeta/CD19-depleted stem cell transplant. These receptors were obtained from a male patient between 5 and 17 years old who had a stem cell transplant for acute lymphoblastic leukemia, so the T cells may come from the graft donor.

The J gene is TRBJ2-7, the V gene TRBV12-3 or TRBV12-4; 8 bases align to TRBD1. The ends lost 5 bases at V and 6 bases at J; junction bases unmatched: 12. This CDR3 has 15 residues. The CDR3 DNA follows: TGTGCCAGCAGTCCCCTCGGGACAGGTCGTACCGAGCAGTACTTC. Its translation is CASSPLGTGRTEQYF.

This clonotype occurred a few times. V and J are TRBV20-1 and TRBJ2-5, with a possible D match to TRBD2 (5 bases). Germline lookup yields CDR1 DFQATT and CDR2 SNEGSKA (reference sequence). This CDR3 is 16 amino acids long. Trimming stripped 3 bases from V and 1 base from J, with 18 bases between. CDR3 DNA sequence: TGCAGTGCTAGGATAGCGCCAGGAAGTCGCCAAGAGACCCAGTACTTC. Encoded protein: CSARIAPGSRQETQYF.

J is TRBJ2-7 and V is TRBV20-1; 11 bases are a match to TRBD1. Trimming removed 6 bases from V and 7 bases from J; junction bases left unmatched: 14. CDR1 and CDR2 (germline): DFQATT, SNEGSKA (reference sequence). The CDR3 runs to 15 residues. The CDR3 coding sequence is TGCAGTGCCCTTACGGACAGGGGGCTCCCCGGGGAGCAGTACTTC. Encoded protein: CSALTDRGLPGEQYF.

This clonotype has a count of ten or more. The chain joins TRBV6-1 to TRBJ2-1, with TRBD1 matching over 9 bases. The CDR3 extends over 14 amino acids. Germline loops: CDR1 MNHNS, CDR2 SASEGT. V was clipped by 8 bases and J by 7 bases; unmatched bases: 9. Here the CDR3 DNA reads TGTGCCAGCTCCGGGACAGGGTTGAGGAATGAGCAGTTCTTC. Protein sequence: CASSGTGLRNEQFF.

The genes are TRBV4-1 and TRBJ2-5; D is perhaps TRBD2 (5 bases). The V gene's germline CDR1 is MGHRA and CDR2 YSYEKL. This CDR3 spans 14 amino acids. Trimming stripped 4 bases from V and 2 bases from J, with 11 bases between. This CDR3 reads CASSRTGIQETQYF. CDR3 nucleotide sequence: TGCGCCAGCAGCCGGACCGGGATTCAAGAGACCCAGTACTTC.

This clonotype showed up just a few times. V and J are TRBV4-1 and TRBJ2-7; D ambiguous. The CDR3 loop spans 15 amino acids. The V gene's germline CDR1 is MGHRA and CDR2 YSYEKL. The ends were cut back, 3 bases at V and 1 base at J, with 13 bases in the middle. CDR3 protein: CASSHPDRSSYEQYF. The CDR3 DNA follows: TGCGCCAGCAGCCACCCGGACCGCTCATCCTACGAGCAGTACTTC.

This clonotype was counted only a few times. V is TRBV20-1 and J is TRBJ1-1, with 9 bases lining up with TRBD1. V shed 5 bases and J 11 bases; nucleotides not matched to a gene: 6. The CDR3 covers 11 residues. Germline lookup yields CDR1 DFQATT and CDR2 SNEGSKA (reference sequence). CDR3 loop: CSASQGAWAFF. The CDR3 nucleotides are TGCAGTGCTTCACAGGGGGCATGGGCTTTCTTT.

The J gene is TRBJ2-7, the V gene TRBV12-5, with TRBD2 matching 8 bases. This CDR3 region has 18 residues. The ends lost 3 bases at V and 3 bases at J; junction bases unmatched: 16. CDR1 LGHNT and CDR2 FRNRAP come from the germline V gene. CDR3 sequence reads: CASGFLSGRPSLSYEQYF. CDR3 coding DNA: TGTGCTAGTGGTTTTCTGAGCGGGAGACCCTCTTTGAGCTACGAGCAGTACTTC.

This clonotype was observed a handful of times. The chain couples TRBV6-1 to TRBJ1-2; D gene uncertain. Germline V gene data show CDR1 as MNHNS and CDR2 as SASEGT. Between the trimmed V and J ends, which lost 6 bases and 2 bases, there was a span of 13 bases. CDR3 length equals 14 residues. CDR3 bases: TGTGCCAGCAGAACCGGGTGGAAGAACTATGGCTACACCTTC. Amino acid sequence: CASRTGWKNYGYTF.